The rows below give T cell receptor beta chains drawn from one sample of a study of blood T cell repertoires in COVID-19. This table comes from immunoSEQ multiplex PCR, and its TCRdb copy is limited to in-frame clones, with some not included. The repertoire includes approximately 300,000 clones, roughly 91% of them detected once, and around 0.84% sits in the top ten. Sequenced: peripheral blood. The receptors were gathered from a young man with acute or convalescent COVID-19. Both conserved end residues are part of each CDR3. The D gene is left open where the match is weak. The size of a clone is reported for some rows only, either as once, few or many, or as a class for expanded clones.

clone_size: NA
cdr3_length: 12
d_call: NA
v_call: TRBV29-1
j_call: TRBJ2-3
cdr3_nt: TGCAGCGTCAGAGGCTCCACAGATACGCAGTATTTT
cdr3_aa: CSVRGSTDTQYF

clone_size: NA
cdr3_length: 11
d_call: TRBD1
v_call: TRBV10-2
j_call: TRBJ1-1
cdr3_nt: TGCGCCAGCACCGGGACAGCTGAAGCTTTCTTT
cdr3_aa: CASTGTAEAFF

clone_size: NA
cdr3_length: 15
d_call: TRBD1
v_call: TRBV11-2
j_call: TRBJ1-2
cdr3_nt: TGTGCCAGCAGCTCCGGGACAGGGGAAAACTATGGCTACACCTTC
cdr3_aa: CASSSGTGENYGYTF

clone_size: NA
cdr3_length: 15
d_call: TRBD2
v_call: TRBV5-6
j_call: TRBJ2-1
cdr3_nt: TGTGCCAGCAGCTTATCGGGACTAGTGTACAATGAGCAGTTCTTC
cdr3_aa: CASSLSGLVYNEQFF

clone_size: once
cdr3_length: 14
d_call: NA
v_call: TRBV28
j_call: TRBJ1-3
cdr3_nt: TGTGCCAGCAGCGTGGGAGGGACTGGAAACACCATATATTTT
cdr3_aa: CASSVGGTGNTIYF

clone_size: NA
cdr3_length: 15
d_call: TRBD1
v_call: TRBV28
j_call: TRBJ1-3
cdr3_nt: TGTGCCAGCAGGCGAGACAGGGTGGGGGGAAACACCATATATTTT
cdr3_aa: CASRRDRVGGNTIYF

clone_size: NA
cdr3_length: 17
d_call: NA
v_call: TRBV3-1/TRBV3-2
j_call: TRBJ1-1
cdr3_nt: TGTGCCAGCAGCCAAGATCCCCGTACAGGGTGGAACACTGAAGCTTTCTTT
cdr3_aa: CASSQDPRTGWNTEAFF

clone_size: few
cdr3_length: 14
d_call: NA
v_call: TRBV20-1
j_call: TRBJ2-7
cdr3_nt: TGCAGTGCTAGTGTACCCCGACTAGCCTACGAGCAGTACTTC
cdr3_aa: CSASVPRLAYEQYF

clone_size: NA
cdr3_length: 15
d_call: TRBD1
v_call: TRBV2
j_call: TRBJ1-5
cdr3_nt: TGTGCCAGCAGTTCGTCCGGACAGGGTAATCAGCCCCAGCATTTT
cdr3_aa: CASSSSGQGNQPQHF

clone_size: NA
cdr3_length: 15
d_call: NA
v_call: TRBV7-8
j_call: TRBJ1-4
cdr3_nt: TGTGCCAGCAGCCGCCTGCGGGCCGGGAATGAAAAACTGTTTTTT
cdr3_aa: CASSRLRAGNEKLFF

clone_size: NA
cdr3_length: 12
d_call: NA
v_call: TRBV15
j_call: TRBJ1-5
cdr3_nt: TGTGCCACCAGTACGGGGTATCAGCCCCAGCATTTT
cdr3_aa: CATSTGYQPQHF

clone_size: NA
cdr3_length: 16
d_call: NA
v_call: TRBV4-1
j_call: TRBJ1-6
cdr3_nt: TGCGCCAGCAGCCAAGAGTACCCGGGGGGACTTTCGGCCCTCCACTTT
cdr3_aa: CASSQEYPGGLSALHF

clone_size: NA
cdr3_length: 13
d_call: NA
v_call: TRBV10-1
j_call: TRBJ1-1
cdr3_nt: TGCGCCAGCAGCACGAGAATCGACAGCCCAGCTTTCTTT
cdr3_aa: CASSTRIDSPAFF

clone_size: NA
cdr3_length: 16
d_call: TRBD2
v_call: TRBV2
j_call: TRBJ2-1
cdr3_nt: TGTGCCAGCAGTGTGTCCCTAGCGGGACCCTACAATGAGCAGTTCTTC
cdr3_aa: CASSVSLAGPYNEQFF

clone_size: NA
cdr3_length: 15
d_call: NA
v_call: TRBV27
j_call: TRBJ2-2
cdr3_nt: TGTGCCAGCAGTTTAGGCCCCAACCACCGCGGGGAGCTGTTTTTT
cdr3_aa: CASSLGPNHRGELFF

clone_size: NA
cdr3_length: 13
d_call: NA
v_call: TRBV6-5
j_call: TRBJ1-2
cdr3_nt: TGTGCCAGCAGAATACAGGGTCTGGATGGCTACACCTTC
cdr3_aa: CASRIQGLDGYTF

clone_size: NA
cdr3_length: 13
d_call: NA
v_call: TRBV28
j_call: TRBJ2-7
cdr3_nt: TGTGCCAGCAGGTCGGGATTCGGCTACGAGCAGTACTTC
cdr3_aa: CASRSGFGYEQYF